This TCR beta chain originates from a study of cytomegalovirus exposure and HLA in healthy donors (dated by TCRdb to about 2017). Study-wide context: An earlier analysis of under 600 of the donors reported more than 250 Gb of sequence data and around 120 million unique TCR beta sequences from about 180 million T cells. Among the roughly 400 genotyped donors, approximately 77% belonged to the genetic ancestry cluster associated with self-reported Caucasian donors. Rather than drawing on any new phenotypic data, the later analysis identified candidate immune exposures from TCR beta sequences and the way those sequences occurred across donors. High-throughput TCR immunosequencing, statistical association of individual TCRs with disease status, and machine learning were combined to predict cytomegalovirus infection status. An earlier analysis of about 600 of the donors used high-throughput TCR beta sequencing to judge whether each TCR beta V gene segment behaved as functional or pseudogenic. The number of donors typed differed by locus, with roughly 629-640 for A, B, C, DRB1 and DQB1, around 560 for DQA1, about 610 for DPA1, and about 450 for DPB1. In a later genetic analysis, genome-wide SNP genotypes for about 55% of the roughly 670 donors were used, and that subset was treated as a discovery cohort. Donor age, sex, ethnicity and CMV serostatus were collected together with the repertoire data. The study used immunosequencing to profile the T cell repertoires of around 600 subjects and linked those repertoires to cytomegalovirus serostatus. Because of strong linkage in the cohort, five DR-DQ haplotypes were treated as single units for association and clustering. Across some 400 genotyped donors of the cohort, an average of about 220,000 unique TCR beta nucleotide sequences per donor were sequenced, and approximately 19% of those sequences were non-productive. A separate validation cohort of more than 100 different subjects was used in addition to the roughly 720-subject first cohort. In a later analysis, previously published TCR beta repertoires from fewer than 750 donors were re-analyzed and high-resolution HLA genotyping was added so that TCR occurrence patterns could be studied. Every repertoire in the discovery cohort had been generated on one and the same sequencing platform. The aim of the study was to test whether cataloging public T cell receptors could identify signatures of past pathogen exposure. Class I and class II HLA loci were covered by the typing at four-digit resolution. An early release covering roughly 600 HLA-typed donors comprised approximately 290 gigabases of sequencing data and 85 million to 100 million unique TCR sequences. Points the paper makes about the study in general: In an earlier analysis of roughly 500 of the donors, most TCR beta V segments appeared in productive rearrangements about 87% or about 30% of the time, broadly matching IMGT annotations. A later genetic analysis associated a missense DCLRE1C variant with V-gene and J-gene trimming of TCR beta chains, and an independent cohort replicated the association. A later analysis found that HLA-associated TCR beta chains were more clonally expanded and had lower generation probabilities than equally common non-associated chains. In a later analysis, the rate of TCR association differed among HLA loci, with DRB1 alleles having the most associated TCRs and HLA-C alleles having the fewest. It was suggested by the authors that the approach could potentially be generalized to other disease states and immunological phenotypes. Three of the identified cytomegalovirus-associated TCR beta chains were confirmed in vitro to be specific for cytomegalovirus antigens. The 87-base-pair reads could not distinguish some IMGT-functional V segments, including TRBV6-2 and TRBV6-3, so those segments were excluded. According to a later analysis, most CMV-associated TCR beta chains appeared to be HLA-restricted, and the HLA associations seemed to be driven largely by CMV exposure. Immune exposure information for the cohort was limited to CMV serostatus. The presence/absence analyses assumed that sequencing depth was roughly uniform across donors, and that assumption may not be true. A cluster of highly shared sequence variants was judged likely to represent a technical artifact of the sequencing pipeline. A later genetic analysis reported fewer N-insertions in productive TCRs among donors in an Asian-associated ancestry cluster than the approximately 700-donor mean. Strong co-occurrence of HLA alleles, especially DR and DQ, made assigning TCR associations to individual alleles difficult. This cohort had only TCR beta chains sequenced, and the lack of alpha or paired-chain data limited which features could be detected. The classifier was reported to diagnose cytomegalovirus status with high specificity and sensitivity in both the original and validation cohorts. Across donors, most TCR sequences were observed very rarely, whereas some public TCRs were present in many individuals. At a false discovery rate of 0.05, a later analysis linked some 18,000 TCR beta sequences to specific HLA alleles. Linkage disequilibrium might explain the correlated functional status among segregating V segments, but an unknown experimental factor could not be ruled out. In a later analysis, several top co-occurrence clusters were reported to appear linked to parvovirus B19, influenza, CMV and Epstein-Barr virus. Because counts were too low, more than 15 rarely observed V segments, including chromosome 9 orphons, were left out of the earlier analysis of approximately 580 of the donors. A total of 150 or so TCR beta chains were listed by the study as associated with cytomegalovirus. Because some donors lacked HLA typing at each locus, the association tests relied only on the typed subset. A further reported finding was that TCR beta sequences accurately predicted the HLA-A and HLA-B alleles for most subjects in the first cohort.

The junction shows trimming of 6 bases on V and 3 bases on J, and the gene matches do not reach 6 bases of it. From the germline V gene, CDR1 is SGDLS and CDR2 is YYNGEE. The CDR3 runs 15 residues from the cysteine to the phenylalanine. The entry retains the CDR3 DNA only, 45 bases that are in frame from base 1. Library generation was performed with the immunoSEQ multiplex PCR assay. The multiplex PCR relied on a mix of 60 forward primers for TCR Vbeta segments and 13 reverse primers for TCR Jbeta segments. A multiplex PCR assay on genomic DNA amplified the CDR3 region of rearranged TCR beta genes. The amplified TCR beta libraries were sequenced on the Illumina HiSeq System as 87-base-pair reads. The paper's data handling went like this. In a later analysis, tens of millions of unique TCR beta chains were counted across the approximately 640 repertoires, and roughly 11 million of these chains were shared by at least two donors. A nearest-neighbor algorithm error-corrected the raw reads and collapsed the reads into unique sequences, merging closely related sequences to remove PCR and sequencing errors. To assign V, D and J gene segments, CDR3 sequences were aligned to IMGT reference sequences. For a sequence to be retained, a match of at least six nucleotides was required to both a V gene segment and a J gene segment. A rearrangement counted as productive if the CDR3 had no stop codons and remained in frame with V and J, and every other rearrangement counted as non-productive. CDR3 was defined according to IMGT convention as the region running from the second conserved V-encoded cysteine to the conserved J-encoded phenylalanine. The earlier analysis of fewer than 750 of the donors excluded sequences that lacked an unambiguous match to a single V gene segment. An earlier analysis of fewer than 750 of the donors classified V segments as functional when productive rearrangements were above 56.7% and as segregating when the standard deviation between donors was above 5%. A statistical classification framework was built for diagnosing cytomegalovirus status from the catalog of TCR beta chain sequences. A later analysis assigned V and J genes by comparing TCR nucleotide sequences with IMGT/GENE-DB human TR gene sequences. Using the TCRdist pipeline, a later analysis assigned CDR3 sequences along with most-parsimonious VDJ recombination scenarios. In a later analysis, every TCR beta chain was defined by the combination of its CDR3 amino acid sequence and its V-gene family, and reads without a unique V-gene family were dropped. A later analysis removed 500 to 650 highly shared, low-generation-probability nucleotide sequences to deal with suspected cross-contamination and a sequencing artifact. A later analysis calculated a clonal expansion index for each public chain from normalized within-repertoire ranks of inferred template counts. In a later analysis, generation probabilities were computed using a VDJ recombination model fitted to out-of-frame rearrangements, and the results were checked against IGoR. In a later analysis, TCR-TCR, TCR-HLA and TCR-CMV co-occurrence was scored with hypergeometric tests, and a repertoire-size bias correction was applied to TCR pairs. In a later analysis, false discovery rates were estimated by permuting HLA or CMV assignments 20 times. In a later analysis, co-occurring TCRs were grouped using DBSCAN, and TCRdist sequence similarity was added for clustering within HLA-allele-positive subsets. For co-occurrence clustering, repertoires with fewer than 30,000 or more than 120,000 public chains were excluded, along with roughly 5 repertoires with anomalous nucleotide sharing. TCRdb retrieved this table from immuneACCESS and kept in-frame rearrangements only. Not all clones are present; in checked studies, unresolved V genes account for under half, and no reason is known for the remainder. For V, J and clone size, that table is used; D and trimming come from the DNA. In all, the sample holds around 110,000 clones, and approximately 84% of those were seen once. The top ten clonotypes cover around 2.4% of the sample.

As to this clone: The antigen it binds to is not known. Nothing much larger sits one base from this clone, and base qualities are not available.

In total, roughly 670 healthy bone marrow donors made up the cohort. Cohort members were all nominally healthy when sampled, although unrecorded immune exposures were likely present. The donor was CMV seronegative and belonged to the group of 320 or so seronegative cohort members. A peripheral blood sample was provided by each donor, and peripheral blood mononuclear cells were used for TCR beta sequencing. Genomic DNA was extracted from the blood cell samples with the Qiagen DNeasy Blood Extraction Kit. The sequenced sample consisted of PBMCs. The sequence came from a man aged 25-45 years in good health and CMV-seronegative. Here the chain combines TRBV9 and TRBJ2-1, with 10 bases in between that match TRBD2. The nucleotides read TGTGCCAGCACCCCGGGACTAGCGATCTACAATGAGCAGTTCTTC. Its product reads: CASTPGLAIYNEQFF.